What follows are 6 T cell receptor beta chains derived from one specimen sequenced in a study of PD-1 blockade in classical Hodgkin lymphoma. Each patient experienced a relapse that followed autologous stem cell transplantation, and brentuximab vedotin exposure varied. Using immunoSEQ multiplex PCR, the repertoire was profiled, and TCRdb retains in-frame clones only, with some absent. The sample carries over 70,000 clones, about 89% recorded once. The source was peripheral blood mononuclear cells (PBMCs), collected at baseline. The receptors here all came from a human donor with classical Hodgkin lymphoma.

Here the CDR3 DNA reads TGCAGCGTTGAAGACAGGGATAGCACAGATACGCAGTATTTT. It encodes CSVEDRDSTDTQYF. V usage is TRBV29-1 and J usage is TRBJ2-3, with D possibly being TRBD1 (5 bases). The germline V gene has CDR1 SQVTM and CDR2 ANQGSEA. V was shortened by 0 bases and J by 0 bases, with 7 bases between the two germline ends. The CDR3 is 14 amino acids.

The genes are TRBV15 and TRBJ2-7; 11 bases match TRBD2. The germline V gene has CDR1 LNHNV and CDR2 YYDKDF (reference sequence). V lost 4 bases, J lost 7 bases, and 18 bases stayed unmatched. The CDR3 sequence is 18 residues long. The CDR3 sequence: CATSTSLLSGRALGEQYF. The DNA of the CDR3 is TGTGCCACCAGCACCTCACTCCTTAGCGGGAGGGCCTTGGGTGAGCAGTACTTC.

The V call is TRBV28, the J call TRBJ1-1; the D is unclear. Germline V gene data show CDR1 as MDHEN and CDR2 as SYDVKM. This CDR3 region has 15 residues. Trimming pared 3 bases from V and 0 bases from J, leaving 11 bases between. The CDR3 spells CASSFRARLNTEAFF. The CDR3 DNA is TGTGCCAGCAGTTTTCGGGCCAGATTGAACACTGAAGCTTTCTTT.

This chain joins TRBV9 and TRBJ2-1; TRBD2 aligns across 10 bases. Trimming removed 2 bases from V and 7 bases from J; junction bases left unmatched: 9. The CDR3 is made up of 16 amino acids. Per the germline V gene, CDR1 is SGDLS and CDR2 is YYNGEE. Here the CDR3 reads CASSVGTSGIWNEQFF. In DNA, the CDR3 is TGTGCCAGCAGCGTCGGAACTAGCGGGATTTGGAATGAGCAGTTCTTC. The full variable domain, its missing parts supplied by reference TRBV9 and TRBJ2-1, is DSGVTQTPKHLITATGQRVTLRCSPRSGDLSVYWYQQSLDQGLQFLIQYYNGEERAKGNILERFSAQQFPDLHSELNLSSLELGDSALYFCASSVGTSGIWNEQFFGPGTRLTVL.

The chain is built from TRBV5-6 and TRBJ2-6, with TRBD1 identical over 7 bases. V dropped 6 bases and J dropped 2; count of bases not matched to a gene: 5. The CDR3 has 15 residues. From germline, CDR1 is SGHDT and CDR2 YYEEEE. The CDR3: CASTQQGTGANVLTF. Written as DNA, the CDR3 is TGTGCCAGCACCCAACAGGGGACTGGGGCCAACGTCCTGACTTTC.

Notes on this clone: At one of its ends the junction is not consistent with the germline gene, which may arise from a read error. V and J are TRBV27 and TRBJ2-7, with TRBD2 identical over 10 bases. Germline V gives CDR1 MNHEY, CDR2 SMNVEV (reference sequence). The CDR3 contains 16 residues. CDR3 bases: TGTGCCAGCAGTTTCACCTCTAGCGGGAGCTCCCACGAGCAGTACTTC. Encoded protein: CASSFTSSGSSHEQYF.